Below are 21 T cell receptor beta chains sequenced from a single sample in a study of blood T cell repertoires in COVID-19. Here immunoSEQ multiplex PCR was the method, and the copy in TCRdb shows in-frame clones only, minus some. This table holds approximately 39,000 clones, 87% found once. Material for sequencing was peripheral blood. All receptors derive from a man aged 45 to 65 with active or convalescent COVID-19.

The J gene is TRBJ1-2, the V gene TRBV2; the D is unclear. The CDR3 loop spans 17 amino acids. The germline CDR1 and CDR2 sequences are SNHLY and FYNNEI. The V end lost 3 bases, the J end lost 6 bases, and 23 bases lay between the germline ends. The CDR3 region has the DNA TGTGCCAGCAGTGACGCCGGGGTGAGAAACGGGTTCGATGGCTACACCTTC. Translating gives CASSDAGVRNGFDGYTF.

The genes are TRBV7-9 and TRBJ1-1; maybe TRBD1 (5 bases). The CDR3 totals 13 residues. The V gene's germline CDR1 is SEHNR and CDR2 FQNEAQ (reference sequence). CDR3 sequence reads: CATRVQGYTEAFF. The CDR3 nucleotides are TGTGCGACCCGAGTTCAGGGTTACACTGAAGCTTTCTTT.

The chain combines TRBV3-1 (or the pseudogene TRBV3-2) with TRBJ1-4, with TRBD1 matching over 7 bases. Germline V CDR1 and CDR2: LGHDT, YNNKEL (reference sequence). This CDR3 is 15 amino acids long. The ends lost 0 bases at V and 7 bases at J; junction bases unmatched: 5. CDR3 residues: CASSQDHRGGEKLFF. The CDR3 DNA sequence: TGTGCCAGCAGCCAAGATCACAGGGGAGGTGAAAAACTGTTTTTT.

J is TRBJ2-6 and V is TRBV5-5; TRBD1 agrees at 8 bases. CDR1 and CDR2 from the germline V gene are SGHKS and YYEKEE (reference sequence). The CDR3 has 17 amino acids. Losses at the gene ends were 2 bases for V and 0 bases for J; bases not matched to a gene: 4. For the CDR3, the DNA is TGTGCCAGCAGCTTATGGACAGGGCTCTCTGGGGCCAACGTCCTGACTTTC. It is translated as CASSLWTGLSGANVLTF.

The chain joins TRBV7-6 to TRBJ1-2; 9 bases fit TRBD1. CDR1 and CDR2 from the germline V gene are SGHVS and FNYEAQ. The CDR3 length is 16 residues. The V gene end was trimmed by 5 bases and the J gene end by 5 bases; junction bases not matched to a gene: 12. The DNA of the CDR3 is TGTGCCAGCAGCGTATCTAGTAGGGGACAGGGATATGGCTACACCTTC. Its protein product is CASSVSSRGQGYGYTF. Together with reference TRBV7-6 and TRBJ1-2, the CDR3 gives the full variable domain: GAGVSQSPRYKVTKRGQDVALRCDPISGHVSLYWYRQALGQGPEFLTYFNYEAQQDKSGLPNDRFSAERPEGSISTLTIQRTEQRDSAMYRCASSVSSRGQGYGYTFGSGTRLTVV.

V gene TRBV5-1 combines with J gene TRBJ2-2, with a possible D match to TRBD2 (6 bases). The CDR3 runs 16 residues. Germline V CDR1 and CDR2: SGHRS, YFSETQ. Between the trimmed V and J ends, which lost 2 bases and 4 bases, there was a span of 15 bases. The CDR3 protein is CASSLINRGTTGELFF. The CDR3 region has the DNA TGCGCCAGCAGCTTAATAAATCGGGGGACCACCGGGGAGCTGTTTTTT.

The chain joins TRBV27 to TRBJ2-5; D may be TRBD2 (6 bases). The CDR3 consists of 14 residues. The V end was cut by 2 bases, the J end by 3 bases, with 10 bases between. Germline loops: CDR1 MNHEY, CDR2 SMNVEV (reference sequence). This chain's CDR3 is CASSLRLAEETQYF. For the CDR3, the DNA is TGTGCCAGCAGTTTACGGTTAGCGGAAGAGACCCAGTACTTC.

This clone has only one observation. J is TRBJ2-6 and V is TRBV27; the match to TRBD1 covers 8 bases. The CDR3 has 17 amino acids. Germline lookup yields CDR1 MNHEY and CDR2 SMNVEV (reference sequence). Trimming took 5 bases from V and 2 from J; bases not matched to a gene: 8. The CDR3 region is CASSTRTGSPGANVLTF. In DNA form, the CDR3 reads TGTGCCAGCAGTACCAGGACAGGGTCACCTGGGGCCAACGTCCTGACTTTC. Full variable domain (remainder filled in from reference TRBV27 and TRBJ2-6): EAQVTQNPRYLITVTGKKLTVTCSQNMNHEYMSWYRQDPGLGLRQIYYSMNVEVTDKGDVPEGYKVSRKEKRNFPLILESPSPNQTSLYFCASSTRTGSPGANVLTFGAGSRLTVL.

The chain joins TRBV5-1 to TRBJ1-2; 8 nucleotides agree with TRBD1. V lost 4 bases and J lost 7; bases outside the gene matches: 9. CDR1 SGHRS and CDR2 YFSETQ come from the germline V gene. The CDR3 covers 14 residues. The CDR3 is CASSIRTGTAGYTF. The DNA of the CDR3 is TGCGCCAGCAGCATTCGGACAGGGACGGCTGGCTACACCTTC.

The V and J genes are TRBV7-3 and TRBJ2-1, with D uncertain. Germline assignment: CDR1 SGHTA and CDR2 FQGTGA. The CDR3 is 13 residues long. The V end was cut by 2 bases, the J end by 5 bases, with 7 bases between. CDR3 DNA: TGTGCCAGCAGCTTAGACACAGACAATGAGCAGTTCTTC. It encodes CASSLDTDNEQFF. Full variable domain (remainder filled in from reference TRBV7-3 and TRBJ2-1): GAGVSQTPSNKVTEKGKYVELRCDPISGHTALYWYRQSLGQGPEFLIYFQGTGAADDSGLPNDRFFAVRPEGSVSTLKIQRTERGDSAVYLCASSLDTDNEQFFGPGTRLTVL.

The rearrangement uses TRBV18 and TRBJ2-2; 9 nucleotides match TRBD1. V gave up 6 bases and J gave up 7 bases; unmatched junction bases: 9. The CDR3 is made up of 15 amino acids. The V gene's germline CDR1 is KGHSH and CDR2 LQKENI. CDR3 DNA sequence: TGTGCCAGCTCTACCGGGACAGGGAGGATCGGGGAGCTGTTTTTT. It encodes CASSTGTGRIGELFF.

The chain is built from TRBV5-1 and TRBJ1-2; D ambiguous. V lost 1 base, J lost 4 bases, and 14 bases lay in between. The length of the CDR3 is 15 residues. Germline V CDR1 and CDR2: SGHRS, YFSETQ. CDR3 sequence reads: CASSLFGERGYGYTF. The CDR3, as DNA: TGCGCCAGCAGCTTGTTTGGGGAACGGGGCTATGGCTACACCTTC.

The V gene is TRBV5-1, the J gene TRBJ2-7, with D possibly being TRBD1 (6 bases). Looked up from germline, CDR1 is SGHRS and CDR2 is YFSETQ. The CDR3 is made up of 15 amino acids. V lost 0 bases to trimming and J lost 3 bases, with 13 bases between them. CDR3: CASSLGGTSNYEQYF. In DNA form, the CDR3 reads TGCGCCAGCAGCTTGGGGGGGACATCTAACTACGAGCAGTACTTC.

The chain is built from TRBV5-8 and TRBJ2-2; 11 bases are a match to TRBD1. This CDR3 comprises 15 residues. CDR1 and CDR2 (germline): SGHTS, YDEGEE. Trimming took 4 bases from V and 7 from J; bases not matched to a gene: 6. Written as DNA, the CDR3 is TGTGCCAGCAGCCTCGGGACAGGGGGTATCGGGGAGCTGTTTTTT. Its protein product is CASSLGTGGIGELFF.

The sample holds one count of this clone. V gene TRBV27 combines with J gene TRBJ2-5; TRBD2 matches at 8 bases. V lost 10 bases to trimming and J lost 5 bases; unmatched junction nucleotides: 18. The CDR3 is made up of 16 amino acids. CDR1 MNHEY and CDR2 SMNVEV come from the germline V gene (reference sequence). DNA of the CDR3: TGTGCCACCTCGGGGGGGTCTAGCGGCTCCTTGGAGACCCAGTACTTC. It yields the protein CATSGGSSGSLETQYF.

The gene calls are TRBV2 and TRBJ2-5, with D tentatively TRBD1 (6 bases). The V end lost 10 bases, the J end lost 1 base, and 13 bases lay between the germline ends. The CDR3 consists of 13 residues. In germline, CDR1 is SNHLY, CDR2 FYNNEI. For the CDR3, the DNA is TGTGCCACAATCAGGGGAGCCCAAGAGACCCAGTACTTC. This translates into CATIRGAQETQYF.

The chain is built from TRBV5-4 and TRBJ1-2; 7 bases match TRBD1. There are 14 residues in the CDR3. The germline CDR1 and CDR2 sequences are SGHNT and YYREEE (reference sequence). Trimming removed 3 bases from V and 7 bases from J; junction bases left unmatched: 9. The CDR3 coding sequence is TGTGCCAGCAGCTCGCCGACAGGGAGGATTGGCTACACCTTC. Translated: CASSSPTGRIGYTF.

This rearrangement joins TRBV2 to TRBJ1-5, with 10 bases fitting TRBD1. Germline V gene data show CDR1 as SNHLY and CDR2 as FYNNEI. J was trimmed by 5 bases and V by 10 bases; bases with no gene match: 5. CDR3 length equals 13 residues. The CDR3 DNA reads TGTGCCACCCGGGACAGGGGCTATCAGCCCCAGCATTTT. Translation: CATRDRGYQPQHF.

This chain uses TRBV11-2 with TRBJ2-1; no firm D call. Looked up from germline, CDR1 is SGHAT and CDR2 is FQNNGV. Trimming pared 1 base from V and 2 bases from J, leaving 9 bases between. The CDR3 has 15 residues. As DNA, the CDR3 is TGTGCCAGCAGCTTAGGGCCCCCCCCCTACAATGAGCAGTTCTTC. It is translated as CASSLGPPPYNEQFF.

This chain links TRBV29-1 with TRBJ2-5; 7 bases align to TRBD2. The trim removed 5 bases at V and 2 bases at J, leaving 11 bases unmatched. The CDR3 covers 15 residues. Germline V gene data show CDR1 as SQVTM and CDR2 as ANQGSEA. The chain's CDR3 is CSVSPNWGGQETQYF. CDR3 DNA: TGCAGCGTTTCACCGAACTGGGGGGGTCAAGAGACCCAGTACTTC.

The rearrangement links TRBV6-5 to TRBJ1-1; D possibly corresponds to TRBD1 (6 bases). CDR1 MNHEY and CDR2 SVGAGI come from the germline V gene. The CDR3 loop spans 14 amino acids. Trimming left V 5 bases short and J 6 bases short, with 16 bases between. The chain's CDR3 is CASSTGYRAPEAFF. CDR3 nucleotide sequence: TGTGCCAGCAGTACTGGGTACAGGGCACCTGAAGCTTTCTTT.